Each of the 25 T cell receptor beta chains below was sequenced from the same sample in a study of post-analysis software for immune sequencing data. Overall study findings and caveats: Compared with controls, patients had more of roughly five TRBV segments, including TRBV5-6, TRBV5-1 and TRBV20-1.

Which antigens these TCRs recognize remains unknown. TCR beta cDNA libraries had unique molecular identifiers. One entry per CDR3 protein, called by TCRdb with MiXCR from the PCR reads. In the table there are 750,000 to 950,000 distinct CDR3 sequences, under 70% of which are singletons. Sequencing used blood. Receptors originate from a girl aged 5 to 17 with multiple sclerosis.

The sample holds a few counts of this clonotype. V is TRBV5-1 and J is TRBJ2-3, with a weak D call TRBD2 (6 bases). Trimming removed 4 bases from V and 0 bases from J, with 12 bases in between. The CDR3 spans 15 residues. The germline CDR1 and CDR2 sequences are SGHRS and YFSETQ. The DNA of the CDR3 is TGCGCCAGCAGCCCGGAGGGCAGGAGCACAGATACGCAGTATTTT. Amino acids: CASSPEGRSTDTQYF.

This chain connects TRBV24-1 to TRBJ2-3; 7 bases line up with TRBD1. V gave up 7 bases and J gave up 4 bases; unmatched junction bases: 7. Germline loops: CDR1 KGHDR, CDR2 SFDVKD. The CDR3 runs 14 residues. The CDR3 nucleotides read TGTGCCACCAGGGATCCGACAGGGTCAGATACGCAGTATTTT. It encodes CATRDPTGSDTQYF.

V and J are TRBV15 and TRBJ1-2, with a tentative D call TRBD1 (6 bases). Germline V gives CDR1 LNHNV, CDR2 YYDKDF (reference sequence). This CDR3 has 15 amino acids. Trimming removed 0 bases at V and 4 bases at J, with 12 bases between. The CDR3 nucleotides read TGTGCCACCAGCAGAGAAGGAACAGGGCGCTATGGCTACACCTTC. Translation gives CATSREGTGRYGYTF.

The chain joins TRBV20-1 to TRBJ2-7; a weak D match, TRBD1 (6 bases). Trimming pared 3 bases from V and 3 bases from J, leaving 21 bases between. This CDR3 contains 16 residues. CDR1 is DFQATT and CDR2 is SNEGSKA in the germline V gene (reference sequence). CDR3 residues: CSASGRQESLNYEQYF. CDR3 bases: TGCAGTGCTAGCGGAAGACAGGAGAGTCTCAACTACGAGCAGTACTTC.

This clonotype was recorded only once. The rearrangement links TRBV6-5 to TRBJ1-2; D gene unclear. The V gene's germline CDR1 is MNHEY and CDR2 SVGAGI. The CDR3 consists of 13 residues. V was trimmed by 4 bases and J by 7 bases, leaving 13 bases between them. CDR3 sequence: CASSFGNAGGYTF. The DNA for the CDR3 is TGTGCCAGCAGTTTCGGGAACGCCGGTGGCTACACCTTC.

This clonotype has only one observation. A much larger clone sits a single nucleotide away, making a read error possible. J is TRBJ1-6 and V is TRBV12-3 or TRBV12-4; D not resolved. The CDR3 spans 15 residues. CDR3 protein: CAGSLMEGRNSPLHF. DNA for the CDR3: TGTGCCGGCAGTCTCATGGAGGGCCGGAATTCACCCCTCCACTTT.

This clonotype has a single count. The V and J genes are TRBV13 and TRBJ2-3; 12 bases align to TRBD1. J gave up 0 bases and V 5 bases, and 3 bases lay outside the gene matches. CDR1 is PRHDT and CDR2 is FYEKMQ in the germline V gene (reference sequence). CDR3 length: 16 amino acids. CDR3 DNA sequence: TGTGCCAGCAGCAGAGGGACAGGGGGCAGCACAGATACGCAGTATTTT. Its translation is CASSRGTGGSTDTQYF.

This clonotype appeared a few times. The J gene is TRBJ2-1, the V gene TRBV20-1; 8 nucleotides match TRBD2. Germline CDR1 reads DFQATT; CDR2 reads SNEGSKA (reference sequence). The CDR3 extends over 16 amino acids. With 2 bases clipped from V and 1 base from J, the junction kept 7 bases outside the gene matches. Here the CDR3 DNA reads TGCAGTGCTAGATCCTCGACTAGCGTGTCCTACAATGAGCAGTTCTTC. Residues: CSARSSTSVSYNEQFF.

This clonotype came up a few times. The rearrangement joins TRBV20-1 to TRBJ1-5; D unclear. This CDR3 region has 17 residues. Germline CDR1 and CDR2: DFQATT and SNEGSKA (reference sequence). The V gene lost 6 bases and the J gene lost 1 base, with 22 bases spanning the gap. The CDR3 is CSAGPRPWEESNQPQHF. Here the CDR3 DNA reads TGCAGTGCCGGTCCGAGACCCTGGGAAGAGAGCAATCAGCCCCAGCATTTT.

A few counts support this clonotype. The chain joins TRBV7-2 to TRBJ2-3; 13 bases are a match to TRBD2. The junction had 3 bases not matched to a gene; V was cut back by 4 bases and J by 11 bases. CDR1 and CDR2 from the germline V gene are SGHTA and FQGNSA. This CDR3 has 13 amino acids. For the CDR3, the DNA is TGTGCCAGCAGCTCCGGGACTAGCGGGAAGCAGTATTTT. The encoded protein is CASSSGTSGKQYF.

This clonotype was seen a handful of times. This chain uses TRBV29-1 with TRBJ2-7; TRBD2 might be the D (6 bases). Germline V gene sequence: CDR1 SQVTM, CDR2 ANQGSEA. CDR3 size: 14 residues. Trimming stripped 4 bases from V and 6 bases from J, with 19 bases between. CDR3 DNA: TGCAGCGTTGTCTGGGCGGCGGGGTCTCTCGAGCAGTACTTC. Its protein is CSVVWAAGSLEQYF.

The gene calls are TRBV12-3 or TRBV12-4 and TRBJ2-7; D might be TRBD1 or TRBD2, each matching 5 bases. Trimming took 4 bases from V and 6 from J, leaving 19 bases between them. The CDR3 has 15 residues. CDR3 coding DNA: TGTGCCAGCAGTTCCTCCGGGACCCGTGGGGGCGAGCAGTACTTC. It encodes CASSSSGTRGGEQYF.

As DNA, the CDR3 is TGTGCCACCAGTCCCCGGGACCACTACAATGAGCAGTTCTTC. Protein sequence: CATSPRDHYNEQFF. The genes are TRBV24-1 and TRBJ2-1; possibly TRBD1 or TRBD2 for D (5 bases each). The germline V and J ends were trimmed by 6 bases and 3 bases, with 11 bases remaining between them. The CDR3 contains 14 residues. Germline V lookup: CDR1 KGHDR, CDR2 SFDVKD.

This clonotype was detected only once. The genes are TRBV15 and TRBJ2-5, with D perhaps TRBD2 (5 bases). The ends were cut back, 0 bases at V and 7 bases at J, with 6 bases in the middle. CDR3 size: 12 residues. In germline, CDR1 is LNHNV, CDR2 YYDKDF (reference sequence). The chain's CDR3 is CATSRDEGTQYF. The DNA for the CDR3 is TGTGCCACCAGCAGAGATGAGGGGACCCAGTACTTC.

The rearrangement uses TRBV7-6 and TRBJ2-1, with TRBD2 as a possible D gene (6 bases). The germline gives CDR1 SGHVS, CDR2 FNYEAQ. Trimming pared 2 bases from V and 9 bases from J, leaving 14 bases between. This CDR3 has 14 residues. The CDR3 is CASSLYASDGEQFF. In DNA form, the CDR3 reads TGTGCCAGCAGCTTATATGCTAGCGATGGTGAGCAGTTCTTC.

The rearrangement links TRBV29-1 to TRBJ2-4, with D possibly being TRBD1 or TRBD2 (5 bases each). V was clipped by 7 bases and J by 13 bases, with 20 bases between them. The CDR3 has 12 residues. Looked up from germline, CDR1 is SQVTM and CDR2 is ANQGSEA. In DNA, the CDR3 is TGCAGCGCAGACAGTGGGGCTGGGGAGCAGTACTTC. This encodes CSADSGAGEQYF. The variable domain in full, completed from reference TRBV29-1 and TRBJ2-4, reads SAVISQKPSRDICQRGTSLTIQCQVDSQVTMMFWYRQQPGQSLTLIATANQGSEATYESGFVIDKFPISRPNLTFSTLTVSNMSPEDSSIYLCSADSGAGEQYFGAGTRLSVL.

V gene TRBV10-3 combines with J gene TRBJ1-2, with 10 bases that match TRBD1. CDR1 is ENHRY and CDR2 is SYGVKD in the germline V gene. Losses at the gene ends were 3 bases for V and 7 bases for J; bases not matched to a gene: 8. The CDR3 spans 15 residues. CDR3 nucleotide sequence: TGTGCCATCAGTGAAACGGCCGACAGGGGGCTTGGCTACACCTTC. It specifies CAISETADRGLGYTF.

V and J are TRBV12-3 or TRBV12-4 and TRBJ1-2, with D perhaps TRBD1 (5 bases). CDR3 size: 13 residues. Trimming removed 7 bases at V and 1 base at J, with 10 bases between. CDR3 bases: TGTGCCAGCAATCCGGGGGTTAACTATGGCTACACCTTC. This encodes CASNPGVNYGYTF.

As concerns this clonotype: The junction does not match germline at one end; this may be a read error. The J gene is TRBJ2-5, the V gene TRBV18; a possible D gene is TRBD1 (5 bases). This CDR3 is built from 14 residues. The V gene's germline CDR1 is KGHSH and CDR2 LQKENI. CDR3 loop: CASSPQGLQETRYF. The CDR3 DNA is TGTGCCAGCTCACCACAGGGGTTGCAAGAGACCCGGTACTTC.

This chain connects TRBV7-3 to TRBJ2-7, with D possibly TRBD2 on 7 matching bases. Per the germline V gene, CDR1 is SGHTA and CDR2 is FQGTGA. Trimming stripped 2 bases from V and 3 bases from J, with 14 bases between. The CDR3 has 15 amino acids. The DNA for the CDR3 is TGTGCCAGCAGCTTACGCGGCGGGGGCGACTACGAGCAGTACTTC. Residues: CASSLRGGGDYEQYF.

This clonotype has only a few counts. The chain employs TRBV20-1 and TRBJ2-6, with D unclear. V was shortened by 7 bases and J by 0 bases, with 7 bases between the two germline ends. Looked up from germline, CDR1 is DFQATT and CDR2 is SNEGSKA (reference sequence). This CDR3 has 13 amino acids. CDR3 residues: CSVQSSGANVLTF. Here the CDR3 DNA reads TGCAGTGTCCAGAGCTCTGGGGCCAACGTCCTGACTTTC.

The rearrangement uses TRBV7-2 and TRBJ1-5; maybe TRBD1 (5 bases). This CDR3 region has 16 residues. V was shortened by 2 bases and J by 9 bases, with 20 bases between the two germline ends. CDR1 SGHTA and CDR2 FQGNSA come from the germline V gene. CDR3 residues: CASSLWAAGSGRPQHF. CDR3 DNA sequence: TGTGCCAGCAGCTTATGGGCAGCAGGGTCCGGGAGGCCCCAGCATTTT.

V and J are TRBV6-2 or TRBV6-3 and TRBJ2-1; D not resolved. The V end lost 9 bases, the J end lost 8 bases, and 11 bases lay between the germline ends. The CDR3 totals 11 residues. CDR1 is MNHEY and CDR2 is SVGEGT in the germline V gene. The DNA of the CDR3 is TGTGCCAGTTGGGGTTGGGATGAGCAGTTCTTC. Amino acids: CASWGWDEQFF.

The chain links TRBV24-1 to TRBJ2-3, with TRBD1 identical over 10 bases. Per germline, CDR1 KGHDR and CDR2 SFDVKD. The CDR3 runs to 16 residues. The J segment lost 4 bases and the V segment lost 1 base, leaving 4 bases of the junction unmatched. The CDR3 nucleotides are TGTGCCACCAGTGATTTAGGACAGGGGGGAGCAGATACGCAGTATTTT. Amino acid sequence: CATSDLGQGGADTQYF.

The rearrangement joins TRBV6-2 or TRBV6-3 to TRBJ2-6; D tentatively fits TRBD1 or TRBD2 (5 bases each). Germline V gives CDR1 MNHEY, CDR2 SVGEGT. Trimming cost V 2 bases and J 4 bases, with 9 bases left between them. The CDR3 has 15 amino acids. The CDR3 sequence: CASSYEGNGANVLTF. CDR3 nucleotide sequence: TGTGCCAGCAGTTACGAGGGGAACGGGGCCAACGTCCTGACTTTC.